These 14 T cell receptor beta chains were sequenced from one sample in a study of blood T cells in healthy people across ages. Using a J-beta primer mix together with a sample-barcoded 5' primer, a second PCR was run for roughly 6 to 12 cycles. Each CDR3 protein is one row after TCRdb ran MiXCR on the 5' RACE reads. The sample includes around 800,000 distinct CDR3 sequences, 35% to 60% seen only once; the top ten take around 18%. Sequencing input: blood. The receptors were gathered from a man older than 75 in good health.

The rearrangement uses TRBV12-3 or TRBV12-4 and TRBJ2-2; the match to TRBD2 covers 7 bases. With 3 bases clipped from V and 1 base from J, the junction kept 5 bases outside the gene matches. This CDR3 is built from 16 residues. CDR3 nucleotide sequence: TGTGCCAGCAGTTTTTCGGCTAGCGGGAACACCGGGGAGCTGTTTTTT. This translates into CASSFSASGNTGELFF.

Concerning this clonotype itself: A read error may be the cause here, since a much bigger clone is one base away. The chain couples TRBV7-2 to TRBJ2-4; 12 bases are a match to TRBD1. CDR1 and CDR2 (germline): SGHTA, FQGNSA. The V and J ends lost 5 bases and 9 bases, in that order; junction bases with no gene match: 5. CDR3 length: 14 residues. The CDR3 loop reads CASSPGTGGGIQYF. The CDR3 coding sequence is TGTGCCAGCAGCCCCGGGACAGGGGGCGGCATTCAGTACTTC.

In its sample, this clonotype was seen a few times. The V gene is TRBV7-2, the J gene TRBJ1-2; 7 bases are shared with TRBD1. CDR3 size: 17 residues. The junction had 16 bases not matched to a gene; V was cut back by 1 base and J by 8 bases. Germline-derived CDR1 and CDR2 are SGHTA and FQGNSA. In nucleotides, the CDR3 is TGTGCCAGCAGCTTAGTGACAGGGCTTGGTAGCGGGAGCGGCTACACCTTC. Amino acid sequence: CASSLVTGLGSGSGYTF.

The V gene is TRBV6-1, the J gene TRBJ1-2, with 9 bases identical to TRBD1. The V and J ends lost 3 bases and 7 bases, in that order; junction bases with no gene match: 6. Looked up from germline, CDR1 is MNHNS and CDR2 is SASEGT. The length of the CDR3 is 14 residues. CDR3 nucleotide sequence: TGTGCCAGCAGTGAGTCGTGGGACAGGGTTGGCTACACCTTC. It translates to CASSESWDRVGYTF.

This clonotype was observed many times. The rearrangement joins TRBV7-2 to TRBJ2-7; 7 bases fit TRBD1. This CDR3 has 17 amino acids. Looked up from germline, CDR1 is SGHTA and CDR2 is FQGNSA. V lost 0 bases to trimming and J lost 2 bases; unmatched junction nucleotides: 10. The CDR3 loop is CASSLAHLLTGPYEQYF. CDR3 nucleotides: TGTGCCAGCAGCTTAGCCCACCTTTTGACAGGGCCCTACGAGCAGTACTTC.

The V call is TRBV28, the J call TRBJ2-5, with 9 bases matching TRBD2. V trimming: 2 bases; J trimming: 11 bases; junction bases outside the gene matches: 12. Germline V gene lookup returns CDR1 MDHEN and CDR2 SYDVKM. The CDR3 runs to 15 residues. The CDR3 reads CASSLVAGAYNEQYF. CDR3 sequence (DNA): TGTGCCAGCAGTTTAGTAGCGGGAGCTTACAATGAGCAGTACTTC.

This clonotype was picked up many times. The V call is TRBV5-1, the J call TRBJ2-5, with unresolved D. V was trimmed by 3 bases and J by 7 bases, leaving 13 bases between them. Germline CDR1 and CDR2: SGHRS and YFSETQ. CDR3 length equals 13 residues. The CDR3 loop is CASSYGPEGTQYF. In nucleotides, the CDR3 is TGCGCCAGCAGCTACGGACCCGAAGGGACCCAGTACTTC. The entire variable domain, with the rest obtained from reference TRBV5-1 and TRBJ2-5, is as follows: KAGVTQTPRYLIKTRGQQVTLSCSPISGHRSVSWYQQTPGQGLQFLFEYFSETQRNKGNFPGRFSGRQFSNSRSEMNVSTLELGDSALYLCASSYGPEGTQYFGPGTRLLVL.

This clonotype was seen a handful of times. The chain is built from TRBV5-6 and TRBJ2-7; D is possibly TRBD2 (6 bases). The CDR3 is 13 amino acids. Germline V gene sequence: CDR1 SGHDT, CDR2 YYEEEE. The germline V and J ends were trimmed by 5 bases and 7 bases, with 16 bases remaining between them. Written as DNA, the CDR3 is TGTGCCAGCAGAACCCAGGGAGGAAATGAGCAGTACTTC. Its translation is CASRTQGGNEQYF.

The rearrangement uses TRBV29-1 and TRBJ2-7; D possibly corresponds to TRBD2 (5 bases). The CDR3 totals 12 residues. Germline lookup yields CDR1 SQVTM and CDR2 ANQGSEA. Trimming left V 4 bases short and J 3 bases short, with 10 bases between. The CDR3 spells CSVGLDYYEQYF. CDR3 in DNA: TGCAGCGTTGGATTAGACTACTACGAGCAGTACTTC.

The sample holds a few counts of this clonotype. The rearrangement links TRBV11-2 to TRBJ2-7; D might be TRBD1 (5 bases). The CDR3 consists of 14 residues. Deletions cut 2 bases from V and 5 bases from J, with 13 bases between. The germline V gene has CDR1 SGHAT and CDR2 FQNNGV. The CDR3 spells CASSLRTGLNEQYF. The DNA of the CDR3 is TGTGCCAGCAGCTTAAGAACAGGTTTGAACGAGCAGTACTTC.

A word on this clonotype: A much larger clone differs by one base, so this may be a read error. The chain is built from TRBV20-1 and TRBJ2-7; tentatively, D is TRBD2 (6 bases). The V gene lost 0 bases and the J gene lost 7 bases, with 22 bases spanning the gap. There are 16 residues in the CDR3. Looked up from germline, CDR1 is DFQATT and CDR2 is SNEGSKA (reference sequence). CDR3 sequence reads: CSARDTGLIFTNEQYF. The CDR3 nucleotides are TGCAGTGCTAGAGATACGGGACTGATATTCACCAATGAGCAGTACTTC.

This clonotype was detected only a few times. V gene TRBV28 combines with J gene TRBJ2-3, with 8 bases fitting TRBD2. Germline V CDR1 and CDR2: MDHEN, SYDVKM. V lost 4 bases, J lost 3 bases, and 12 bases stayed unmatched. This CDR3 is built from 17 residues. CDR3 coding DNA: TGTGCCAGCAGTTCCTTAATCGCGACTAGCGCGACAGATACGCAGTATTTT. Translating gives CASSSLIATSATDTQYF.

This clonotype was observed a handful of times. V usage is TRBV29-1 and J usage is TRBJ2-5; no firm D call. This CDR3 spans 14 amino acids. V was cut by 0 bases and J by 1 base, with 9 bases left in between. CDR1 and CDR2 (germline): SQVTM, ANQGSEA. This CDR3 reads CSVEDPRSQETQYF. The CDR3 nucleotides are TGCAGCGTTGAAGATCCTAGGAGCCAAGAGACCCAGTACTTC.

This rearrangement joins TRBV4-2 to TRBJ2-1; 7 bases are a match to TRBD2. Per germline, CDR1 LGHNA and CDR2 YNFKEQ. The CDR3 runs to 13 residues. With 5 bases clipped from V and 10 bases from J, the junction kept 8 bases outside the gene matches. This CDR3 is CASSDRLAGEQFF. In nucleotides, the CDR3 is TGTGCCAGCAGCGATCGACTAGCAGGGGAGCAGTTCTTC.